In this sample, the clone carrying this TCR beta chain turned up a few times. The antigen remains unidentified. This record comes from a study of T cell repertoires in cytomegalovirus infection. Study results and limitations: CMV-specific TCR beta clonotypes restricted by HLA-C were the ones dominating the ex vivo response.

Each CDR3 protein gets one entry after TCRdb re-called the reads with MiXCR. Altogether fewer than 250,000 distinct CDR3 sequences are present, 10% to 15% being singletons, with the ten largest covering around 1.6%. Trimming cost V 6 bases and J 3 bases, with 12 bases left between them. The CDR3 contains 14 residues. Germline assignment: CDR1 MNHEY and CDR2 SVGAGI. The sequence was collected from a human donor in good health (CMV status not recorded). Some clones in this sample may be carry-over from other donors' samples. Material: PBMCs. V is TRBV6-5 and J is TRBJ1-3; TRBD1 might be the D (5 bases). The CDR3 DNA reads as TGTGCCAGCAGATTCGGGACTAATGGAAACACCATATATTTT. Translated, it gives CASRFGTNGNTIYF.